This T cell receptor (beta chain) is from a study of cytomegalovirus exposure and HLA in healthy donors. Study-level points and caveats: Later analysis suggested links between common viral pathogens and several top significant clusters. Cytomegalovirus-associated status was assigned to 164 TCR beta chains. When presence/absence was analysed, sequencing depth was taken to be roughly uniform across donors.

PCR amplification relied on 60 Vbeta primers (plus 13 Jbeta primers). Only in-frame clones appear in the TCRdb table, and some are missing; sequencing was by immunoSEQ multiplex PCR. The sample has more than 130,000 clones, about 78% seen once; the top ten hold nearly 7%. The CDR3 is 15 amino acids. CDR1 is SGHTA and CDR2 is FQGNSA in the germline V gene. V was cut by 5 bases and J by 1 base, with 14 bases left in between. In regard to this clone: Its antigen is not identified.

The V gene is TRBV7-2, the J gene TRBJ1-1; D is unresolved. Sequencing was carried out using PBMCs. This TCR was recovered from a man aged 40-55 years in good health and CMV-seropositive. CDR3 sequence (DNA): TGTGCCAGCAGCCTCATGAACGACAAGAACACTGAAGCTTTCTTT. Protein sequence: CASSLMNDKNTEAFF. The variable domain in full, with the rest retrieved from reference TRBV7-2 and TRBJ1-1, is GAGVSQSPSNKVTEKGKDVELRCDPISGHTALYWYRQSLGQGLEFLIYFQGNSAPDKSGLPSDRFSAERTGGSVSTLTIQRTQQEDSAVYLCASSLMNDKNTEAFFGQGTRLTVV.